This T cell receptor (beta chain) was documented in a study of T cells in localized non-small cell lung cancer. Sequencing was performed with immunoSEQ multiplex PCR; in TCRdb, only in-frame clones are kept and a portion is missing. This table has about 70,000 clones, around 85% appearing once. The source of this sequence is a male donor at least 60 years old with stage III squamous cell lung carcinoma. Source: peripheral blood, taken before any cancer treatment.

CDR3 DNA: TGTGCCAGCAGCTCAGTGGGACGGAGCGCGAACACCGGGGAGCTGTTTTTT. Its translation is CASSSVGRSANTGELFF. The chain uses TRBV5-4 and TRBJ2-2, with D tentatively TRBD1 or TRBD2 (5 bases each). The germline V gene has CDR1 SGHNT and CDR2 YYREEE (reference sequence). V was pared by 3 bases and J by 0 bases, with 15 bases between. This CDR3 comprises 17 residues.